This T cell receptor (beta chain) originates from a study of shared clonotypes between healthy human individuals. Into CD45RA+ naive and CD45RA-negative memory subsets, the CD4+ cells were split. Study-level results: Generation probabilities of non-shared clonotypes were lower (relative to those shared by all four donors). The donor pool, a small one, limited the genetic and exposure-history diversity represented.

This clone was seen once. Its antigen remains unidentified. Generated by immunoSEQ multiplex PCR, the TCRdb table keeps only in-frame clones and is missing some. This table holds about 990,000 clones, approximately 80% found once. This clonotype was obtained from a man aged 18 to 29 in good health. Some clones in this sample may be carry-over from other donors' samples. Input material: memory CD4+ T cells from PBMCs. Stated subset: CD45RA-negative fraction.

The chain's CDR3 is CASGWTSGSGETQYF. The CDR3 bases are TGTGCCAGCGGCTGGACTAGCGGGAGTGGGGAGACCCAGTACTTC. J is TRBJ2-5 and V is TRBV4-2, with TRBD2 matching over 13 bases. With 8 bases clipped from V and 5 bases from J, the junction kept 8 bases outside the gene matches. Germline loops: CDR1 LGHNA, CDR2 YNFKEQ. The length of the CDR3 is 15 residues.